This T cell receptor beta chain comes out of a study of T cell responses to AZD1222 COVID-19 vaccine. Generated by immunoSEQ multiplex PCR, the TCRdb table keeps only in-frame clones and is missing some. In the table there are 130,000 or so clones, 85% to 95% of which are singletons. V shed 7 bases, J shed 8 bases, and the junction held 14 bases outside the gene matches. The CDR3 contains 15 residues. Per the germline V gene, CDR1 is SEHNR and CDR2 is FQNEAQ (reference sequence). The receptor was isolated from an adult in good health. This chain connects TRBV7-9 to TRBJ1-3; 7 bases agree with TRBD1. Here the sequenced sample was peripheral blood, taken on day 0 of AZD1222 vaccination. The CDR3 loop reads CASTLGWDSRYTIYF. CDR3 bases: TGTGCCAGCACCCTAGGTTGGGACAGCCGGTACACCATATATTTT.